This entry lists 31 T cell receptor beta chains sequenced from one sample in a study of response to subunit inactivated influenza vaccine. Via MiXCR, TCRdb re-called the RT-PCR reads, giving one row per CDR3 protein. Among about 500,000 distinct CDR3 sequences listed, roughly 7.6% were seen once. Sample: PBMCs from blood, taken 23 months after vaccination. The receptors derive from a man aged 50 to 69 who received an inactivated influenza vaccine.

This clonotype has at least ten counts. V usage is TRBV20-1 and J usage is TRBJ1-1, with a possible D match to TRBD1 (5 bases). Germline V lookup: CDR1 DFQATT, CDR2 SNEGSKA (reference sequence). The CDR3 runs to 14 residues. V lost 0 bases, J lost 1 base, and 9 bases lay in between. The CDR3 reads CSARDWTRNTEAFF. Here the CDR3 DNA reads TGCAGTGCTAGAGACTGGACACGGAACACTGAAGCTTTCTTT.

This clonotype came up a few times. The gene calls are TRBV20-1 and TRBJ2-5; the D is unclear. CDR1 and CDR2 (germline): DFQATT, SNEGSKA (reference sequence). The CDR3 spans 14 residues. The germline V and J ends were trimmed by 3 bases and 5 bases, with 16 bases remaining between them. The CDR3 DNA is TGCAGTGCTAGTCCCCAGGCTAGTTGGGAGACCCAGTACTTC. Translated: CSASPQASWETQYF.

The chain couples TRBV6-2 or TRBV6-3 to TRBJ1-5, with 7 bases identical to TRBD1. Looked up from germline, CDR1 is MNHEY and CDR2 is SVGEGT. V trimming: 5 bases; J trimming: 3 bases; junction bases outside the gene matches: 4. The CDR3 loop spans 14 amino acids. CDR3 nucleotides: TGTGCCAGCAGTCGAGACAGGGACAATCAGCCCCAGCATTTT. This sequence encodes CASSRDRDNQPQHF.

This clonotype has a handful of counts. V usage is TRBV5-6 and J usage is TRBJ2-7, with TRBD1 matching 7 bases. The CDR3 has 14 residues. Germline CDR1 is SGHDT and CDR2 is YYEEEE. J lost 6 bases, V lost 3 bases, and 9 bases had no gene match. The CDR3 nucleotides read TGTGCCAGCAGCTGGGGGACAGCTGAGGTCGAGCAGTACTTC. Translation gives CASSWGTAEVEQYF.

This clonotype was observed a handful of times. The chain recombines TRBV9 with TRBJ2-3, with TRBD2 matching 9 bases. The length of the CDR3 is 15 residues. Germline CDR1 and CDR2: SGDLS and YYNGEE. V trimming: 2 bases; J trimming: 2 bases; junction bases outside the gene matches: 3. The CDR3 DNA follows: TGTGCCAGCAGCGTTGGGACTAGCTCCACAGATACGCAGTATTTT. Its protein is CASSVGTSSTDTQYF.

The chain combines TRBV9 with TRBJ1-5; perhaps TRBD1 as D (6 bases). Trimming stripped 7 bases from V and 2 bases from J, with 13 bases between. CDR3 length: 14 residues. Germline CDR1 is SGDLS and CDR2 is YYNGEE. CDR3 sequence reads: CASGGGAGNQPQHF. The CDR3 region has the DNA TGTGCCAGCGGAGGGGGAGCTGGCAATCAGCCCCAGCATTTT. Variable domain in full (rest from reference TRBV9 and TRBJ1-5): DSGVTQTPKHLITATGQRVTLRCSPRSGDLSVYWYQQSLDQGLQFLIQYYNGEERAKGNILERFSAQQFPDLHSELNLSSLELGDSALYFCASGGGAGNQPQHFGDGTRLSIL.

This clonotype was seen at least ten times. The gene calls are TRBV12-3 or TRBV12-4 and TRBJ2-5; D gene ambiguous. Trimming took 6 bases from V and 5 from J, leaving 13 bases between them. This CDR3 has 13 residues. The CDR3 spells CASRPRVGETQYF. Written as DNA, the CDR3 is TGTGCCAGCAGGCCTAGGGTCGGGGAGACCCAGTACTTC.

This clonotype was seen more than once but under ten times. V is TRBV20-1 and J is TRBJ2-1, with 11 bases matching TRBD2. The V gene's germline CDR1 is DFQATT and CDR2 SNEGSKA (reference sequence). CDR3 size: 15 residues. Trimming took 6 bases from V and 7 from J; bases not matched to a gene: 11. The CDR3: CSAGLSGRAGNEQFF. CDR3 in DNA: TGCAGTGCCGGACTTAGCGGGAGGGCAGGGAATGAGCAGTTCTTC.

This clonotype was counted ten times or more. The V and J genes are TRBV29-1 and TRBJ1-4; D is ambiguous. V was trimmed by 8 bases and J by 8 bases, leaving 18 bases between them. Germline CDR1 and CDR2: SQVTM and ANQGSEA. This CDR3 has 13 amino acids. The CDR3 reads CSYRTPPEEKLFF. The DNA of the CDR3 is TGCAGCTATAGGACCCCTCCGGAAGAAAAACTGTTTTTT.

The chain carries TRBV29-1 and TRBJ2-3, with a tentative D call TRBD2 (6 bases). V was shortened by 3 bases and J by 9 bases, with 10 bases between the two germline ends. Per the germline V gene, CDR1 is SQVTM and CDR2 is ANQGSEA. This CDR3 region has 11 residues. CDR3 bases: TGCAGCGTTGAGGGGGGTTTGACGCAGTATTTT. Translating it yields CSVEGGLTQYF.

This clonotype was recorded a few times. The V and J genes are TRBV5-1 and TRBJ2-3, with D maybe TRBD2 (7 bases). V was trimmed by 4 bases and J by 2 bases, leaving 11 bases between them. From germline, CDR1 is SGHRS and CDR2 YFSETQ. The CDR3 extends over 14 amino acids. In nucleotides, the CDR3 is TGCGCCAGCAGCGGGGGGGCAGCCACAGATACGCAGTATTTT. This encodes CASSGGAATDTQYF.

In its sample, this clonotype was seen a few times. This chain connects TRBV15 to TRBJ2-7; unclear D gene. The CDR3 contains 13 residues. Trimming took 5 bases from V and 7 from J, leaving 15 bases between them. CDR1 and CDR2 from the germline V gene are LNHNV and YYDKDF (reference sequence). The CDR3 loop reads CATSPTRLGEQYF. The CDR3 DNA sequence: TGTGCCACCAGCCCCACCCGCTTAGGAGAGCAGTACTTC.

This clonotype was recorded at least ten times. The CDR3 nucleotides are TGCGCCAGCAGCCAAGAACCGGCGGGGATCACAGATACGCAGTATTTT. The encoded protein is CASSQEPAGITDTQYF. This chain links TRBV4-3 with TRBJ2-3, with D tentatively TRBD2 (6 bases). Trimming removed 0 bases from V and 2 bases from J, with 12 bases in between. Per germline, CDR1 LGHNA and CDR2 YSLEER. The CDR3 sequence is 16 residues long.

In this sample, this clonotype turned up a few times. The gene calls are TRBV4-2 and TRBJ2-2; 7 nucleotides agree with TRBD1. With V trimmed by 3 bases and J by 2 bases, 3 bases remained unmatched. CDR1 and CDR2 (germline): LGHNA, YNFKEQ. The CDR3 is 15 amino acids. The CDR3 bases are TGTGCCAGCAGCCACGGGACAGTTAACACCGGGGAGCTGTTTTTT. This sequence encodes CASSHGTVNTGELFF.

The table lists this clonotype with many counts. The chain has TRBV5-1 and TRBJ1-1; possible D gene TRBD1, 5 bases. Germline lookup yields CDR1 SGHRS and CDR2 YFSETQ. V lost 4 bases and J 3 bases, leaving 16 bases between the germline ends. The CDR3 sequence is 15 residues long. The CDR3: CASSPRQSWDTEAFF. In DNA form, the CDR3 reads TGCGCCAGCAGCCCTAGACAGAGTTGGGACACTGAAGCTTTCTTT.

This clonotype has more than one count but fewer than ten. CDR3 nucleotide sequence: TGTGCCAGCAGCTTAGGGCTAGCGGGAAGATACGAGCAGTACTTC. Amino acid sequence: CASSLGLAGRYEQYF. The J gene is TRBJ2-7, the V gene TRBV7-9, with TRBD2 identical over 9 bases. The CDR3 spans 15 residues. Germline-derived CDR1 and CDR2 are SEHNR and FQNEAQ (reference sequence). The trim removed 1 base at V and 4 bases at J, leaving 5 bases unmatched.

The rearrangement links TRBV7-9 to TRBJ2-1; 7 bases align to TRBD1. Looked up from germline, CDR1 is SEHNR and CDR2 is FQNEAQ (reference sequence). Trimming at V came to 3 bases and at J to 7 bases, leaving 6 bases not matched to a gene. There are 14 residues in the CDR3. CDR3 region: CASSFTGVDNEQFF. CDR3 bases: TGTGCCAGCAGCTTTACAGGGGTGGATAATGAGCAGTTCTTC.

This clonotype was picked up many times. The chain is built from TRBV5-1 and TRBJ2-3; TRBD2 aligns across 16 bases. This CDR3 has 16 residues. Looked up from germline, CDR1 is SGHRS and CDR2 is YFSETQ. V trimming: 3 bases; J trimming: 4 bases; junction bases outside the gene matches: 2. CDR3 amino acids: CASSSGTSGGADTQYF. Here the CDR3 DNA reads TGCGCCAGCAGCTCCGGGACTAGCGGGGGGGCAGATACGCAGTATTTT.

This clonotype appeared a few times. The rearrangement joins TRBV6-1 to TRBJ1-2; tentative D call: TRBD1 (6 bases). The CDR3 has 14 amino acids. Trimming took off 2 bases at V and 8 bases at J, with 15 bases between the two ends. Germline V lookup: CDR1 MNHNS, CDR2 SASEGT. The CDR3 nucleotides read TGTGCCAGCAGTGAAAGATGGGGGGGCAAAGGCTACACCTTC. It codes for CASSERWGGKGYTF.

This clonotype was seen repeatedly, ten times or more. The chain links TRBV9 to TRBJ2-2; D unresolved. Germline CDR1 SGDLS, CDR2 YYNGEE. This CDR3 region has 14 residues. Trimming took off 0 bases at V and 5 bases at J, with 8 bases between the two ends. The CDR3 sequence: CASSVGGSTGELFF. DNA for the CDR3: TGTGCCAGCAGCGTAGGAGGCAGTACCGGGGAGCTGTTTTTT.

The V gene is TRBV6-2 or TRBV6-3, the J gene TRBJ2-1; 10 positions agree with TRBD2. The CDR3 totals 17 residues. Germline trimming cut 0 bases from V and 4 bases from J; bases unmatched to any gene: 6. The germline V gene encodes CDR1 MNHEY and CDR2 SVGEGT. The CDR3 nucleotides are TGTGCCAGCAGTTACTCCCTGCGGACTAGCGGATACAATGAGCAGTTCTTC. It encodes CASSYSLRTSGYNEQFF.

In this sample, this clonotype turned up many times. The rearrangement links TRBV20-1 to TRBJ1-5; 9 bases agree with TRBD1. There are 15 residues in the CDR3. Germline V gene lookup returns CDR1 DFQATT and CDR2 SNEGSKA (reference sequence). J gave up 6 bases and V 3 bases, and 9 bases lay outside the gene matches. The CDR3 DNA follows: TGCAGTGCTAGGGATACAGGGGGCGGGAGTCAGCCCCAGCATTTT. It is translated as CSARDTGGGSQPQHF.

This clonotype was seen a handful of times. The chain joins TRBV2 to TRBJ2-1, with D unclear. The germline CDR1 and CDR2 sequences are SNHLY and FYNNEI. V gave up 5 bases and J gave up 0 bases, with 11 bases separating them. This CDR3 spans 15 amino acids. The CDR3 bases are TGTGCCAGCAGTCTCCATCCCTCCTCCTACAATGAGCAGTTCTTC. It is translated as CASSLHPSSYNEQFF.

Turning to this clonotype: The conserved closing phenylalanine or tryptophan is absent in this CDR3, likely reflecting a read error. Because the CDR3's place on the DNA is in doubt, the DNA is left out and the CDR3 is given as listed by TCRdb. This chain connects TRBV3-1 to TRBJ2-5; the DNA was not used to check the table's D call, TRBD1. Germline V gene data show CDR1 as LGHDT and CDR2 as YNNKEL (reference sequence). The CDR3 contains 12 residues when both ends are counted. The chain's CDR3 is CASSPIGGGMRI.

This clonotype has just a few counts. The rearrangement links TRBV30 to TRBJ1-2; tentative D call: TRBD1 (5 bases). V lost 8 bases and J 8 bases, leaving 15 bases between the germline ends. Germline CDR1 is GTSNPN and CDR2 is SVGIG (reference sequence). The CDR3 is made up of 11 amino acids. The CDR3 here is CAKSLGGGYTF. CDR3 bases: TGTGCCAAGAGTCTGGGGGGAGGCTACACCTTC.

The table lists this clonotype with a few counts. The rearrangement uses TRBV7-2 and TRBJ2-1; D may be TRBD2 (7 bases). This CDR3 contains 16 residues. V dropped 5 bases and J dropped 1 base, with 15 bases sitting between them. Germline V CDR1 and CDR2: SGHTA, FQGNSA. CDR3 bases: TGTGCCAGCAGCCCCATAGAGGGGGGGTCCTACAATGAGCAGTTCTTC. Translation: CASSPIEGGSYNEQFF.

This chain connects TRBV11-2 to TRBJ2-1; D is uncertain. The CDR3 length is 13 residues. From germline, CDR1 is SGHAT and CDR2 FQNNGV. Trimming took off 4 bases at V and 6 bases at J, with 10 bases between the two ends. The DNA for the CDR3 is TGTGCCAGCAGCTCGGTTAGTCGCAATGAGCAGTTCTTC. Its protein product is CASSSVSRNEQFF.

V gene TRBV20-1 combines with J gene TRBJ1-3, with a tentative D call TRBD1 (5 bases). The CDR3 is 15 residues long. V shed 3 bases and J shed 4 bases, with 16 bases lying between them. Germline-derived CDR1 and CDR2 are DFQATT and SNEGSKA (reference sequence). CDR3 DNA: TGCAGTGCTAGTCGTCTTGGAGGGGACGGAAACACCATATATTTT. It specifies CSASRLGGDGNTIYF.

This clonotype appeared a few times. The chain combines TRBV11-2 with TRBJ2-7, with a weak D call TRBD1 (5 bases). Trimming left V 5 bases short and J 1 base short, with 12 bases between. The CDR3 covers 14 residues. CDR1 is SGHAT, CDR2 FQNNGV, per germline. DNA of the CDR3: TGTGCCAGCAGCATACAGGCATCGTCCTACGAGCAGTACTTC. Translating it yields CASSIQASSYEQYF.

This clonotype has only a few counts. The chain employs TRBV28 and TRBJ2-7; perhaps D is TRBD1 or TRBD2 (6 bases each). Trimming took off 4 bases at V and 4 bases at J, with 17 bases between the two ends. Germline CDR1 is MDHEN and CDR2 is SYDVKM. The CDR3 extends over 15 amino acids. The CDR3 bases are TGTGCCAGCAGTTCCCCGATAGGGGGGAGGTACGAGCAGTACTTC. The encoded protein is CASSSPIGGRYEQYF.

This clonotype turned up a few times. The chain uses TRBV20-1 and TRBJ2-1; 8 bases line up with TRBD1. From germline, CDR1 is DFQATT and CDR2 SNEGSKA (reference sequence). The CDR3 totals 15 residues. V dropped 6 bases and J dropped 9; count of bases not matched to a gene: 16. CDR3 DNA sequence: TGCAGTGCCGAACAGACCAACAGGGGGGCCATTGAGCAGTTCTTC. This sequence encodes CSAEQTNRGAIEQFF.